The 27 T cell receptor beta chains below were found in one sample sequenced in a study of T cell responses to AZD1222 COVID-19 vaccine. The data were produced by immunoSEQ multiplex PCR, yet TCRdb's version contains in-frame clones alone and is incomplete. The sample yields about 190,000 clones, 90% to 95% seen once. Sequenced here: peripheral blood, sampled 28 days after the second dose of the MenACWY control vaccine. Every receptor here comes from an adult who received the MenACWY meningococcal vaccine as a control.

V usage is TRBV6-5 and J usage is TRBJ2-7; D is possibly TRBD2 (5 bases). Germline V gene lookup returns CDR1 MNHEY and CDR2 SVGAGI. The CDR3 loop spans 15 amino acids. V was pared by 7 bases and J by 0 bases, with 16 bases between. CDR3 bases: TGTGCCAGCACCCACCCGGCGGGCTTCTCCTACGAGCAGTACTTC. Translated, it gives CASTHPAGFSYEQYF.

This chain links TRBV7-9 with TRBJ2-7, with D tentatively TRBD1 or TRBD2 (5 bases each). Germline V gene sequence: CDR1 SEHNR, CDR2 FQNEAQ (reference sequence). There are 11 residues in the CDR3. V lost 7 bases and J lost 3, with 7 bases in between. The CDR3 DNA is TGTGCCAGCATTGGGGGCTACGAGCAGTACTTC. Residues: CASIGGYEQYF.

The chain has TRBV4-2 and TRBJ1-6, with D unresolved. The germline CDR1 and CDR2 sequences are LGHNA and YNFKEQ. There are 16 residues in the CDR3. V was shortened by 7 bases and J by 4 bases, with 17 bases between the two germline ends. The CDR3: CASTPTATAYNSPLHF. The CDR3 DNA sequence: TGTGCCAGCACCCCAACCGCGACGGCTTATAATTCACCCCTCCACTTT.

The chain joins TRBV7-2 to TRBJ2-1; TRBD2 matches 7 bases. V lost 7 bases to trimming and J lost 15 bases; unmatched junction nucleotides: 24. The germline gives CDR1 SGHTA, CDR2 FQGNSA. This CDR3 comprises 16 residues. CDR3 region: CASTVQSPGLSWDPFF. CDR3 DNA sequence: TGTGCCAGCACCGTACAGTCACCGGGACTATCCTGGGATCCGTTCTTC.

A single count supports this clone. V and J are TRBV29-1 and TRBJ1-4; no firm D call. The CDR3 extends over 12 amino acids. Germline loops: CDR1 SQVTM, CDR2 ANQGSEA. The germline V and J ends were trimmed by 4 bases and 5 bases, with 8 bases remaining between them. The CDR3 coding sequence is TGCAGCGTTGGAGGGCGGAATGAAAAACTGTTTTTT. Protein product: CSVGGRNEKLFF.

The rearrangement links TRBV29-1 to TRBJ2-3; 7 nucleotides align to TRBD2. Germline values: CDR1 SQVTM, CDR2 ANQGSEA. The CDR3 contains 13 residues. After removal of 7 bases from V and 2 bases from J, the junction contained 6 bases not matched to a gene. CDR3: CSAQAGITDTQYF. The CDR3 nucleotides read TGCAGCGCACAAGCGGGAATCACAGATACGCAGTATTTT.

The rearrangement joins TRBV19 to TRBJ2-4; weak D call: TRBD1 (6 bases). The V end was cut by 1 base, the J end by 4 bases, with 8 bases between. Looked up from germline, CDR1 is LNHDA and CDR2 is SQIVND (reference sequence). The CDR3 covers 14 residues. The CDR3 sequence: CASSIGTAKNIQYF. CDR3 sequence (DNA): TGTGCCAGTAGTATAGGGACAGCTAAAAACATTCAGTACTTC.

This clone was recorded only once. This chain links TRBV29-1 with TRBJ2-5; D not resolved. V was cut by 5 bases and J by 5 bases, with 18 bases left in between. The CDR3 extends over 14 amino acids. Germline V gene data show CDR1 as SQVTM and CDR2 as ANQGSEA. Here the CDR3 DNA reads TGCAGCGTTCAACCGGGCCCTCAAGGCGAGACCCAGTACTTC. This gives the protein CSVQPGPQGETQYF.

The chain has TRBV10-2 and TRBJ1-2; no definite D call. The CDR3 length is 12 residues. V gave up 9 bases and J gave up 4 bases, with 12 bases separating them. The germline CDR1 and CDR2 sequences are WSHSY and SAAADI. The CDR3 region is CASSGGFYGYTF. The DNA of the CDR3 is TGCGCCAGTTCCGGAGGTTTCTATGGCTACACCTTC.

V and J are TRBV5-1 and TRBJ2-7, with TRBD2 as a possible D gene (5 bases). The CDR3 is 11 residues long. V gave up 7 bases and J gave up 3 bases, with 8 bases separating them. Germline V CDR1 and CDR2: SGHRS, YFSETQ. The CDR3 spells CASREGYEQYF. The CDR3 DNA reads TGCGCCAGCCGGGAAGGCTACGAGCAGTACTTC.

The chain recombines TRBV2 with TRBJ2-2; TRBD2 is a possible D gene (6 bases). The CDR3 extends over 16 amino acids. V was pared by 6 bases and J by 1 base, with 15 bases between. Germline-derived CDR1 and CDR2 are SNHLY and FYNNEI. CDR3 DNA sequence: TGTGCCAGCAGGAGCGCCCGACTAGGGAACACCGGGGAGCTGTTTTTT. It yields the protein CASRSARLGNTGELFF.

This rearrangement joins TRBV29-1 to TRBJ1-2; 8 positions agree with TRBD1. J lost 2 bases, V lost 4 bases, and 6 bases had no gene match. This CDR3 is 14 amino acids long. CDR1 and CDR2 from the germline V gene are SQVTM and ANQGSEA. The DNA for the CDR3 is TGCAGCGTTGCTTCGACAGGGGTAAACTATGGCTACACCTTC. It is translated as CSVASTGVNYGYTF.

CDR3 amino acids: CASTRDRAGANVLTF. CDR3 nucleotide sequence: TGTGCCAGCACCCGGGACAGGGCTGGGGCCAACGTCCTGACTTTC. The chain has TRBV2 and TRBJ2-6; 9 bases are a match to TRBD1. V lost 7 bases to trimming and J lost 2 bases; unmatched junction nucleotides: 3. The CDR3 contains 15 residues. CDR1 SNHLY and CDR2 FYNNEI come from the germline V gene.

The V and J genes are TRBV6-6 and TRBJ1-1; tentatively, D is TRBD1 (5 bases). Per the germline V gene, CDR1 is MNHNY and CDR2 is SVGAGI (reference sequence). CDR3 length: 14 amino acids. Trimming cost V 4 bases and J 3 bases, with 12 bases left between them. In DNA, the CDR3 is TGTGCCAGCAGTTGGCCGGGGGGGGACACTGAAGCTTTCTTT. Translating gives CASSWPGGDTEAFF.

The V and J genes are TRBV5-1 and TRBJ1-2; the match to TRBD1 covers 8 bases. Germline-derived CDR1 and CDR2 are SGHRS and YFSETQ. The CDR3 contains 13 residues. V gave up 7 bases and J gave up 3 bases; unmatched junction bases: 5. Written as DNA, the CDR3 is TGCGCCAGCGCAGGGGGCAGGGACTATGGCTACACCTTC. It is translated as CASAGGRDYGYTF.

The genes are TRBV7-8 and TRBJ1-5, with D possibly TRBD1 on 5 matching bases. Germline values: CDR1 SGHVS, CDR2 FQNEAQ. V was clipped by 2 bases and J by 2 bases, with 10 bases between them. This CDR3 contains 15 residues. The CDR3 here is CASSLSGNGNQPQHF. The CDR3 bases are TGTGCCAGCAGCTTATCAGGGAATGGCAATCAGCCCCAGCATTTT.

This clone was seen only once. The gene calls are TRBV19 and TRBJ2-1, with D perhaps given as TRBD1 or TRBD2 (6 bases each). CDR1 is LNHDA and CDR2 is SQIVND in the germline V gene (reference sequence). Trimming took 5 bases from V and 2 from J, leaving 13 bases between them. This CDR3 comprises 15 residues. The CDR3 DNA sequence: TGTGCCAGTAGTGGAGGGGGTGGGACCTACAATGAGCAGTTCTTC. This encodes CASSGGGGTYNEQFF.

This chain connects TRBV15 to TRBJ1-1; TRBD1 aligns across 11 bases. Germline V gene data show CDR1 as LNHNV and CDR2 as YYDKDF (reference sequence). The CDR3 is made up of 17 amino acids. The V segment lost 1 base and the J segment 10 bases; nucleotides outside the gene matches: 14. CDR3 bases: TGTGCCACCAGCAGAGCCACCGGGACAGGGGGAGCAAAGAGAGCTTTCTTT. Translating it yields CATSRATGTGGAKRAFF.

The chain uses TRBV5-1 and TRBJ1-6; unclear D gene. CDR3 length: 16 residues. Germline V gene data show CDR1 as SGHRS and CDR2 as YFSETQ. Deletions cut 4 bases from V and 0 bases from J, with 11 bases between. DNA of the CDR3: TGCGCCAGCAGCCTTACACGGAGCTCCTATAATTCACCCCTCCACTTT. It encodes CASSLTRSSYNSPLHF.

This rearrangement joins TRBV19 to TRBJ2-2; possible D gene TRBD2, 5 bases. Germline V lookup: CDR1 LNHDA, CDR2 SQIVND (reference sequence). With 5 bases removed from V and 6 bases from J, the gap between germline ends came to 13 bases. The CDR3 is 14 residues long. The CDR3, as DNA: TGTGCCAGTAGTCCCTTACTAGGACCCGGGGAGCTGTTTTTT. Protein product: CASSPLLGPGELFF.

This chain connects TRBV6-4 to TRBJ2-1, with D perhaps given as TRBD1 or TRBD2 (6 bases each). Trimming removed 3 bases from V and 2 bases from J, with 11 bases in between. CDR1 is MRHNA, CDR2 SNTAGT, per germline. There are 15 residues in the CDR3. DNA for the CDR3: TGTGCCAGCAGTGAGCTAGGGGGGACCTACAATGAGCAGTTCTTC. Protein: CASSELGGTYNEQFF.

The rearrangement joins TRBV3-1 (or the pseudogene TRBV3-2) to TRBJ2-7; 8 bases map to TRBD2. V dropped 1 base and J dropped 4; count of bases not matched to a gene: 6. Germline V lookup: CDR1 LGHDT, CDR2 YNNKEL (reference sequence). The CDR3 covers 15 residues. Here the CDR3 reads CASSQGIAGPYEQYF. The DNA for the CDR3 is TGTGCCAGCAGCCAAGGGATAGCGGGACCTTACGAGCAGTACTTC.

The rearrangement uses TRBV7-9 and TRBJ2-7; D unclear. Deletions cut 4 bases from V and 0 bases from J, with 4 bases between. The CDR3 consists of 12 residues. Germline CDR1 reads SEHNR; CDR2 reads FQNEAQ (reference sequence). The DNA for the CDR3 is TGTGCCAGCAGCTCCAGCTCCTACGAGCAGTACTTC. This sequence encodes CASSSSSYEQYF.

The chain uses TRBV27 and TRBJ2-2; possible D gene TRBD1, 5 bases. The CDR3 is 14 residues long. V lost 1 base and J 4 bases, leaving 7 bases between the germline ends. CDR1 and CDR2 (germline): MNHEY, SMNVEV (reference sequence). Here the CDR3 reads CASSLWGSTGELFF. CDR3 DNA sequence: TGTGCCAGCAGTTTATGGGGCTCCACCGGGGAGCTGTTTTTT.

The chain couples TRBV30 to TRBJ2-1; TRBD2 matches at 13 bases. The CDR3 has 15 amino acids. V lost 2 bases to trimming and J lost 7 bases; unmatched junction nucleotides: 5. Germline V gene lookup returns CDR1 GTSNPN and CDR2 SVGIG (reference sequence). The CDR3 nucleotides are TGTGCCTGGAGTCGGACTAGCGGGAGCTGGAATGAGCAGTTCTTC. Translation gives CAWSRTSGSWNEQFF.

The J gene is TRBJ1-2, the V gene TRBV27, with 12 bases fitting TRBD1. Looked up from germline, CDR1 is MNHEY and CDR2 is SMNVEV (reference sequence). J gave up 5 bases and V 3 bases, and 1 base lay outside the gene matches. The CDR3 loop spans 14 amino acids. The CDR3 DNA reads TGTGCCAGCAGTTTGGGACAGGGGGCATATGGCTACACCTTC. Its translation: CASSLGQGAYGYTF.

CDR3 DNA sequence: TGTGCCAGCAGTCTCGGGACGGAGAAATACAATCAGCCCCAGCATTTT. Its translation is CASSLGTEKYNQPQHF. This chain connects TRBV6-6 to TRBJ1-5; a possible D gene is TRBD1 (5 bases). The germline CDR1 and CDR2 sequences are MNHNY and SVGAGI (reference sequence). Trimming cost V 5 bases and J 3 bases, with 17 bases left between them. The CDR3 length is 16 residues.